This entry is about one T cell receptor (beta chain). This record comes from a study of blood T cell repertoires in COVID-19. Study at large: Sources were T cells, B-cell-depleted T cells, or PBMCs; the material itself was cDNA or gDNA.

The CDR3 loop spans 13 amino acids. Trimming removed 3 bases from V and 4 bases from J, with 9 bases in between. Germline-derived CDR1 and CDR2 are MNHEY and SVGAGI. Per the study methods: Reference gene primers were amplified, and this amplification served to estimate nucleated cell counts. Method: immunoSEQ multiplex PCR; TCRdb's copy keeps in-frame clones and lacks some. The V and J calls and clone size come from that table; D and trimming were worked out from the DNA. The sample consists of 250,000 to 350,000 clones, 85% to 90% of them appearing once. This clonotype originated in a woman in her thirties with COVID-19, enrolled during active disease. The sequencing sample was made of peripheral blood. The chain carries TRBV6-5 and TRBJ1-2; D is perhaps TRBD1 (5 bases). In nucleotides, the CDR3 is TGTGCCAGCAGTTATCCCGACAGCTATGGCTACACCTTC. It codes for CASSYPDSYGYTF.